The TCR beta chain under discussion was sequenced for a study of read filtering for tumor transcriptome and immune sequencing. Study background: Transcriptome libraries were built from DNase-treated RNA.

This clonotype has just a few counts. The CDR3 consists of 14 residues. Germline V lookup: CDR1 SGDLS, CDR2 YYNGEE. Trimming cost V 3 bases and J 0 bases, with 9 bases left between them. This library used around 400 ng RNA and molecular barcoded adaptors spanning alpha/delta and beta/gamma chains. TCRdb fed the reads into MiXCR, producing one record per CDR3 protein. Found here are 35,000 to 45,000 distinct CDR3 sequences, roughly 13% of them singletons; the top ten hold about 40%. Sequenced: a population of CD138-negative cells sorted from bone marrow. The receptor comes from a donor aged 40 or over with multiple myeloma. The chain uses TRBV9 and TRBJ1-1; D may be TRBD1 (5 bases). CDR3 loop: CASSEGTLNTEAFF. CDR3 coding DNA: TGTGCCAGCAGCGAGGGGACCCTGAACACTGAAGCTTTCTTT.